Listed here are 18 T cell receptor beta chains from one sample, sequenced in a study of T cells after yellow fever vaccination. TCRdb reprocessed the 5' RACE reads via MiXCR and lists one record per CDR3 protein. The sample carries around 310,000 distinct CDR3 sequences, more than 3% recorded once. The sequenced sample was PBMCs, obtained on the day of the yellow fever booster vaccination. These TCRs come from a man between 18 and 29 years old who received the YFV17D yellow fever vaccine.

This clonotype appeared a few times. The chain carries TRBV4-2 and TRBJ1-1; no reliable D call. The CDR3 totals 16 residues. The germline gives CDR1 LGHNA, CDR2 YNFKEQ. V gave up 0 bases and J gave up 2 bases, with 13 bases separating them. CDR3 DNA sequence: TGTGCCAGCAGCCAAGAACTAAGAGATATAAACACTGAAGCTTTCTTT. Its translation is CASSQELRDINTEAFF.

This clonotype has more than one count but fewer than ten. The chain employs TRBV27 and TRBJ2-7; TRBD2 matches 8 bases. Per the germline V gene, CDR1 is MNHEY and CDR2 is SMNVEV (reference sequence). This CDR3 comprises 15 residues. V dropped 6 bases and J dropped 0; count of bases not matched to a gene: 7. The CDR3 nucleotides read TGTGCCAGCAGAAAAAGCGGGGGCCTCTCCTACGAGCAGTACTTC. It specifies CASRKSGGLSYEQYF.

The chain combines TRBV20-1 with TRBJ1-5, with 7 bases aligning to TRBD1. CDR3 length: 15 residues. Germline V gene sequence: CDR1 DFQATT, CDR2 SNEGSKA (reference sequence). J was trimmed by 3 bases and V by 3 bases; bases with no gene match: 8. The CDR3 region has the DNA TGCAGTGCTAGGGACAGGCCCCAACTCAATCAGCCCCAGCATTTT. This translates into CSARDRPQLNQPQHF.

This clonotype was recorded many times. The chain recombines TRBV20-1 with TRBJ1-1, with 7 bases aligning to TRBD1. The CDR3 length is 12 residues. Germline CDR1 is DFQATT and CDR2 is SNEGSKA (reference sequence). V was clipped by 5 bases and J by 7 bases; unmatched bases: 7. CDR3 nucleotide sequence: TGCAGTGCTCCGACAGGGATGGTTGAAGCTTTCTTT. Amino acids: CSAPTGMVEAFF.

The rearrangement uses TRBV5-1 and TRBJ1-2; a weak D match, TRBD1 (5 bases). The germline V gene encodes CDR1 SGHRS and CDR2 YFSETQ. V lost 4 bases, J lost 0 bases, and 10 bases lay in between. This CDR3 contains 14 residues. CDR3 in DNA: TGCGCCAGCAGCCCAGTGACAGCTAACTATGGCTACACCTTC. Its protein product is CASSPVTANYGYTF.

This clonotype was seen many times. The chain carries TRBV20-1 and TRBJ2-5; 10 bases agree with TRBD2. V was clipped by 1 base and J by 1 base; unmatched bases: 3. This CDR3 spans 15 amino acids. Germline values: CDR1 DFQATT, CDR2 SNEGSKA (reference sequence). The CDR3 DNA is TGCAGTGCTAGAGCTAGCGGGGGTGTCCAAGAGACCCAGTACTTC. It is translated as CSARASGGVQETQYF.

This clonotype was counted at least ten times. This chain connects TRBV20-1 to TRBJ2-7, with 7 bases matching TRBD2. With V trimmed by 1 base and J by 7 bases, 7 bases remained unmatched. The germline CDR1 and CDR2 sequences are DFQATT and SNEGSKA (reference sequence). CDR3 length: 13 residues. CDR3 nucleotides: TGCAGTGCTAGAGGGGAGGGGCCCTGGGAGCAGTACGTC. Amino acid sequence: CSARGEGPWEQYV.

The chain uses TRBV6-5 and TRBJ1-1; D unresolved. Per the germline V gene, CDR1 is MNHEY and CDR2 is SVGAGI. Trimming took off 0 bases at V and 2 bases at J, with 13 bases between the two ends. This CDR3 is 16 amino acids long. The DNA for the CDR3 is TGTGCCAGCAGTTACTCTTGGGTGGTAACAAACACTGAAGCTTTCTTT. Translated, it gives CASSYSWVVTNTEAFF.

This clonotype was detected ten times or more. The gene calls are TRBV5-1 and TRBJ2-1; D is unclear. The CDR3 totals 17 residues. Germline CDR1 is SGHRS and CDR2 is YFSETQ. Trimming removed 2 bases from V and 3 bases from J, with 18 bases in between. CDR3: CASSFTGLGIGYNEQFF. For the CDR3, the DNA is TGCGCCAGCAGCTTTACCGGGTTGGGGATTGGCTACAATGAGCAGTTCTTC. The full variable domain, its missing parts supplied by reference TRBV5-1 and TRBJ2-1, is KAGVTQTPRYLIKTRGQQVTLSCSPISGHRSVSWYQQTPGQGLQFLFEYFSETQRNKGNFPGRFSGRQFSNSRSEMNVSTLELGDSALYLCASSFTGLGIGYNEQFFGPGTRLTVL.

This clonotype was recorded at least ten times. The rearrangement joins TRBV5-1 to TRBJ2-1; D gene uncertain. Germline CDR1 SGHRS, CDR2 YFSETQ. The CDR3 contains 11 residues. Trimming cost V 1 base and J 9 bases, with 5 bases left between them. The CDR3 DNA reads TGCGCCAGCAGCTTGAGTGGTGAGCAGTTCTTC. It yields the protein CASSLSGEQFF.

This rearrangement joins TRBV6-2 or TRBV6-3 to TRBJ2-3, with D perhaps being TRBD1 or TRBD2 (5 bases each). V was shortened by 7 bases and J by 9 bases, with 17 bases between the two germline ends. CDR3 length equals 13 residues. Germline V gene sequence: CDR1 MNHEY, CDR2 SVGEGT. CDR3 in amino acids: CASKGTSLGTQYF. The CDR3 DNA reads TGTGCCAGCAAAGGGACCTCCTTGGGGACGCAGTATTTT.

Details on this clonotype: This sequence may be a read error, since a much larger clone differs from it by one base. J is TRBJ2-5 and V is TRBV5-1, with D perhaps matching TRBD1 (5 bases). CDR3 length: 14 amino acids. Germline CDR1 and CDR2: SGHRS and YFSETQ. CDR3: CASGLRQNQETQYF. In nucleotides, the CDR3 is TGCGCCAGCGGCTTGAGACAGAACCAAGAGACCCAGTACTTC.

There are a few counts of this clonotype. The genes are TRBV2 and TRBJ2-5; TRBD2 aligns across 10 bases. This CDR3 contains 17 residues. Germline values: CDR1 SNHLY, CDR2 FYNNEI. V gave up 7 bases and J gave up 2 bases; unmatched junction bases: 13. The CDR3 coding sequence is TGTGCCAGCACCCCGACAGTATGGACTAGCGGACAAGAGACCCAGTACTTC. Translation gives CASTPTVWTSGQETQYF.

This clonotype was observed many times. V gene TRBV12-3 or TRBV12-4 combines with J gene TRBJ1-2; 8 bases fit TRBD1. This CDR3 has 13 amino acids. V gave up 5 bases and J gave up 10 bases; unmatched junction bases: 9. The CDR3 nucleotides read TGTGCCAGCAGTGAGGGACAGGTCCAATCCTACACCTTC. This codes for CASSEGQVQSYTF.

This clonotype was recorded at least ten times. The rearrangement links TRBV5-1 to TRBJ2-2; TRBD2 matches 9 bases. V shed 2 bases and J 2 bases; nucleotides not matched to a gene: 7. Germline lookup yields CDR1 SGHRS and CDR2 YFSETQ. There are 17 residues in the CDR3. The CDR3 sequence: CASSFLAGAKNTGELFF. CDR3 in DNA: TGCGCCAGCAGCTTTTTAGCGGGGGCCAAAAACACCGGGGAGCTGTTTTTT. Full variable domain (rest looked up from reference TRBV5-1 and TRBJ2-2): KAGVTQTPRYLIKTRGQQVTLSCSPISGHRSVSWYQQTPGQGLQFLFEYFSETQRNKGNFPGRFSGRQFSNSRSEMNVSTLELGDSALYLCASSFLAGAKNTGELFFGEGSRLTVL.

This clonotype was observed a few times. An end of the junction does not agree with germline; a read error may underlie this. The chain employs TRBV5-1 and TRBJ2-7; 11 bases line up with TRBD1. The CDR3 loop spans 16 amino acids. Per the germline V gene, CDR1 is SGHRS and CDR2 is YFSETQ. The CDR3 DNA reads as TGCGCCAGCGGCTTAGGACAGGGGGCGGCGTTCTACGAGCAGTACTTC. Translating gives CASGLGQGAAFYEQYF.

This clonotype was counted at least ten times. This rearrangement joins TRBV29-1 to TRBJ1-2; D is uncertain. Germline CDR1 SQVTM, CDR2 ANQGSEA. Trimming removed 4 bases from V and 4 bases from J, with 13 bases in between. The CDR3 covers 13 residues. The CDR3 nucleotides read TGCAGCGTTGTGTTAGGCCAACTCTATGGCTACACCTTC. It yields the protein CSVVLGQLYGYTF.

This clonotype was picked up many times. The V and J genes are TRBV7-9 and TRBJ2-3, with D tentatively TRBD1 (6 bases). Germline CDR1 SEHNR, CDR2 FQNEAQ (reference sequence). The CDR3 spans 14 residues. The ends were cut back, 1 base at V and 5 bases at J, with 10 bases in the middle. The CDR3 nucleotides read TGTGCCAGCAGCTTAGACAGGGCTCAAGATACGCAGTATTTT. It translates to CASSLDRAQDTQYF.